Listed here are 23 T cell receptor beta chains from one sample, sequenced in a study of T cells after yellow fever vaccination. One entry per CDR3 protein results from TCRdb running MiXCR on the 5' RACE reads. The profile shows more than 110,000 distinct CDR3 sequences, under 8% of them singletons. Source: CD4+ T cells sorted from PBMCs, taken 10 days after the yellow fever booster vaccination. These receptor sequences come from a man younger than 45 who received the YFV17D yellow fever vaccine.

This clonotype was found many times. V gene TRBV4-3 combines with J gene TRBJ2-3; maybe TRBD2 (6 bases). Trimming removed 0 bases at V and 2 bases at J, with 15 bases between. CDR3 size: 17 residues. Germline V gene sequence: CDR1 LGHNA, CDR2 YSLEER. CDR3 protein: CASSQDLAGFPTDTQYF. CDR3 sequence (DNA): TGCGCCAGCAGCCAAGATTTGGCGGGATTTCCCACAGATACGCAGTATTTT.

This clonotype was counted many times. This CDR3 is CATSSQTSGMIDTQYF. DNA of the CDR3: TGTGCCACCAGCAGCCAGACTAGCGGGATGATAGATACGCAGTATTTT. The chain joins TRBV15 to TRBJ2-3; TRBD2 matches at 11 bases. The CDR3 sequence is 16 residues long. The junction had 7 bases not matched to a gene; V was cut back by 3 bases and J by 5 bases. Germline V gene sequence: CDR1 LNHNV, CDR2 YYDKDF (reference sequence).

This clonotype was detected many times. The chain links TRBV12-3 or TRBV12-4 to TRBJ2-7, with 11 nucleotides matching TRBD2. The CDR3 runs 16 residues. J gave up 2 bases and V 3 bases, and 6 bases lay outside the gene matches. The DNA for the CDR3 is TGTGCCAGCAGTTTGACCGGGACTAGCGGTACCTACGAGCAGTACTTC. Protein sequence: CASSLTGTSGTYEQYF.

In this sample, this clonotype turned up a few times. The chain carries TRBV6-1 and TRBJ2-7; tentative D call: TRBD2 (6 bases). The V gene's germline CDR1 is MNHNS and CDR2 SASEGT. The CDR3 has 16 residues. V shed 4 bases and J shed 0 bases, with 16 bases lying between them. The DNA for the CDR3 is TGTGCCAGCAGTGGATCCTACGGACTACCCTCCTACGAGCAGTACTTC. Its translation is CASSGSYGLPSYEQYF.

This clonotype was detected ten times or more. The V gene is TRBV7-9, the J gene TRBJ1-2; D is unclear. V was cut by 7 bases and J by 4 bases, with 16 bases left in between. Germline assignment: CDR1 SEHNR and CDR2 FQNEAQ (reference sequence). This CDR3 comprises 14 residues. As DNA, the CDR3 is TGTGCCAGCACGTCGGAAGTTAGTTCCTATGGCTACACCTTC. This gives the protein CASTSEVSSYGYTF.

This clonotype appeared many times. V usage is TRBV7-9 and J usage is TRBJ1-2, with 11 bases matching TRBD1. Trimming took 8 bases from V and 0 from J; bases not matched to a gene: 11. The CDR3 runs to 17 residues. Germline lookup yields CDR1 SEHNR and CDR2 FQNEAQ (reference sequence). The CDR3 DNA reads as TGTGCCAGCCATTCTTCAGGACAGGGGGCTTCTAACTATGGCTACACCTTC. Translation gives CASHSSGQGASNYGYTF.

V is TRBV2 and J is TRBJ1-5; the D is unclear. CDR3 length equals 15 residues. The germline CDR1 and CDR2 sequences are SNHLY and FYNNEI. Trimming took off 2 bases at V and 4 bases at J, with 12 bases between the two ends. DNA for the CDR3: TGTGCCAGCAGTGAATGGAATGCGGAAAATCAGCCCCAGCATTTT. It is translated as CASSEWNAENQPQHF.

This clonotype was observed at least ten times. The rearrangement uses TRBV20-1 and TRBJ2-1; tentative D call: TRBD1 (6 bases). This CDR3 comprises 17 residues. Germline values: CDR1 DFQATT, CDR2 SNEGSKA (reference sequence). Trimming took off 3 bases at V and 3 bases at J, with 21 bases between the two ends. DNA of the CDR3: TGCAGTGCTAGCCCCGGGACACACAGTAAATTCTACAATGAGCAGTTCTTC. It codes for CSASPGTHSKFYNEQFF.

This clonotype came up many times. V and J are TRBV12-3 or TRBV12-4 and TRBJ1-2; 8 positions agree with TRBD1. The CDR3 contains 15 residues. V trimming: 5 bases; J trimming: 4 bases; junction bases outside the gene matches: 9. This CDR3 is CASSPHRGAGYGYTF. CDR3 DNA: TGTGCCAGCAGTCCTCACAGGGGGGCCGGCTATGGCTACACCTTC.

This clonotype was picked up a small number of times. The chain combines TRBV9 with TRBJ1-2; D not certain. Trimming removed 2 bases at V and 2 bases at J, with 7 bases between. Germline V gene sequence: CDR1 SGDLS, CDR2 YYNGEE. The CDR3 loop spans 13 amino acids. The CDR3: CASSVNQNYGYTF. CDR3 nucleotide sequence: TGTGCCAGCAGCGTTAACCAGAACTATGGCTACACCTTC.

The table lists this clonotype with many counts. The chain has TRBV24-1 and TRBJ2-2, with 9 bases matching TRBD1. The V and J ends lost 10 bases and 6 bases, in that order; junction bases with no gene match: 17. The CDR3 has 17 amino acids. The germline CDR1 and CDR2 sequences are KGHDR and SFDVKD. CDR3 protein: CATPFVPGQGYPGELFF. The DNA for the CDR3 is TGTGCCACTCCATTTGTACCGGGACAGGGTTATCCCGGGGAGCTGTTTTTT.

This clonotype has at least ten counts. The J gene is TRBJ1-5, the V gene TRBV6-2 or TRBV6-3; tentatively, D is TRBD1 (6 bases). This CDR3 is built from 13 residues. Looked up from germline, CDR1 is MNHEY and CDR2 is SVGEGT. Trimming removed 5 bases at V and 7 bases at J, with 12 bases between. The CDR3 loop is CASSRQAWQPQHF. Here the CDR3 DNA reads TGTGCCAGCAGTCGACAGGCTTGGCAGCCCCAGCATTTT.

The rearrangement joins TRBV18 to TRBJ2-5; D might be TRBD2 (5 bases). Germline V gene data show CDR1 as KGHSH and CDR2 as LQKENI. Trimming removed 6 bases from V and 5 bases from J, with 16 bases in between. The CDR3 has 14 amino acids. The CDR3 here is CASSPSGLQETQYF. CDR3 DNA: TGTGCCAGCTCCCCAAGCGGTCTTCAGGAGACCCAGTACTTC. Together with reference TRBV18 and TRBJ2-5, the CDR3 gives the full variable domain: NAGVMQNPRHLVRRRGQEARLRCSPMKGHSHVYWYRQLPEEGLKFMVYLQKENIIDESGMPKERFSAEFPKEGPSILRIQQVVRGDSAAYFCASSPSGLQETQYFGPGTRLLVL.

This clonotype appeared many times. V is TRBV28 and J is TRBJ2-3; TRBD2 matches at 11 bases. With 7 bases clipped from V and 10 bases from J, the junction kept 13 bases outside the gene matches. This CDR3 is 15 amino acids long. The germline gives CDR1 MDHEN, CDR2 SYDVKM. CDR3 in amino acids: CASTSPQLAGVAQYF. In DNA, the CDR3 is TGTGCCAGCACCTCACCTCAACTAGCGGGAGTAGCGCAGTATTTT. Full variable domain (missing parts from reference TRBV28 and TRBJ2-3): DVKVTQSSRYLVKRTGEKVFLECVQDMDHENMFWYRQDPGLGLRLIYFSYDVKMKEKGDIPEGYSVSREKKERFSLILESASTNQTSMYLCASTSPQLAGVAQYFGPGTRLTVL.

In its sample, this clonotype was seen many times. CDR3 nucleotide sequence: TGTGCGATCAACTCAGATACGCAGTATTTT. Amino acids: CAINSDTQYF. This chain joins TRBV14 and TRBJ2-3, with D uncertain. CDR3 length: 10 amino acids. CDR1 is SGHDN and CDR2 is FVKESK in the germline V gene. Based on the CDR3 plus reference TRBV14 and TRBJ2-3, the full variable domain is EAGVTQFPSHSVIEKGQTVTLRCDPISGHDNLYWYRRVMGKEIKFLLHFVKESKQDESGMPNNRFLAERTGGTYSTLKVQPAELEDSGVYFCAINSDTQYFGPGTRLTVL.

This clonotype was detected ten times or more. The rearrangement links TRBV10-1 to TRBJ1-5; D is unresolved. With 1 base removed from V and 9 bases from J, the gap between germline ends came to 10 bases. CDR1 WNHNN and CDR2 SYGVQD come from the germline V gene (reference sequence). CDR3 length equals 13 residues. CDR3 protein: CASSEFPMGPQHF. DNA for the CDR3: TGCGCCAGCAGTGAGTTCCCAATGGGGCCCCAGCATTTT.

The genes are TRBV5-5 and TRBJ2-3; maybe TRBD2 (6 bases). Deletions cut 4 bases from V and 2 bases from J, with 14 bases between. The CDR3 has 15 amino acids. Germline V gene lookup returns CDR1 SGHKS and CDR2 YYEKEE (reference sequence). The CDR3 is CASSQTRISTDTQYF. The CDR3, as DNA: TGTGCCAGCAGCCAGACTAGGATATCCACAGATACGCAGTATTTT. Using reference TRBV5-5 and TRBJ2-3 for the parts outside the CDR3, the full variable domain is DAGVTQSPTHLIKTRGQQVTLRCSPISGHKSVSWYQQVLGQGPQFIFQYYEKEERGRGNFPDRFSARQFPNYSSELNVNALLLGDSALYLCASSQTRISTDTQYFGPGTRLTVL.

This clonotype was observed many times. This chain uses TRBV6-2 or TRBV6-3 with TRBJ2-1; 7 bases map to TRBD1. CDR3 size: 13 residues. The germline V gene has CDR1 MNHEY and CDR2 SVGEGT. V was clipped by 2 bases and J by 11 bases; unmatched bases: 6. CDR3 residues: CASSYMGQTQQFF. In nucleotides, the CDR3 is TGTGCCAGCAGTTACATGGGACAGACCCAGCAGTTCTTC.

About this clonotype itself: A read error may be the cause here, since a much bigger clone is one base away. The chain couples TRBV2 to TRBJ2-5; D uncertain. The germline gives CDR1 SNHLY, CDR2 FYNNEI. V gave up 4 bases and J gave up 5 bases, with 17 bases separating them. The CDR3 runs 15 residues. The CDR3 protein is CASSAVGSAHETQYF. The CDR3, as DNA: TGTGCCAGCAGTGCGGTGGGATCGGCCCATGAGACCCAGTACTTC. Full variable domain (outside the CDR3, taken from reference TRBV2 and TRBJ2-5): EPEVTQTPSHQVTQMGQEVILRCVPISNHLYFYWYRQILGQKVEFLVSFYNNEISEKSEIFDDQFSVERPDGSNFTLKIRSTKLEDSAMYFCASSAVGSAHETQYFGPGTRLLVL.

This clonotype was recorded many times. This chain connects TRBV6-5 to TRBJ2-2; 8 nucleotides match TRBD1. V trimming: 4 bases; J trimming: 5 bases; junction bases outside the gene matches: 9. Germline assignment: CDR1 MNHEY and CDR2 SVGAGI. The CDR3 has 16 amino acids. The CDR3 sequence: CASSSPGTGATGELFF. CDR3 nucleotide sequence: TGTGCCAGCAGTTCTCCCGGGACAGGAGCTACCGGGGAGCTGTTTTTT.

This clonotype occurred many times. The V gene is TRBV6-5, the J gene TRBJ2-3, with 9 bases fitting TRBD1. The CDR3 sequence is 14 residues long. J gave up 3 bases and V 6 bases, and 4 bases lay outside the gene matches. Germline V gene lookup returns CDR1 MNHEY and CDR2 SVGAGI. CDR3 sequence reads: CASRTTGGTDTQYF. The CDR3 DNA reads TGTGCCAGCAGGACGACAGGGGGGACAGATACGCAGTATTTT.

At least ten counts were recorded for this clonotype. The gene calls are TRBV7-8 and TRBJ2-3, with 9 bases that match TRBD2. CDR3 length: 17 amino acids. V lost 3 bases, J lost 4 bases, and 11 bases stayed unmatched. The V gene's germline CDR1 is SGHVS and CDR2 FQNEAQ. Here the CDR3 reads CASSFGGGRADADTQYF. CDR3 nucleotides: TGTGCCAGCAGCTTCGGAGGCGGGAGGGCCGACGCAGATACGCAGTATTTT.

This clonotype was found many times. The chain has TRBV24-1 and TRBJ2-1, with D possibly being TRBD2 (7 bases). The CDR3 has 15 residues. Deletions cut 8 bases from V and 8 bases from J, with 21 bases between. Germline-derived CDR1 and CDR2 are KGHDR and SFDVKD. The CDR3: CATTSPAGAGDEQFF. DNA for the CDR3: TGTGCCACCACATCCCCTGCGGGGGCTGGGGATGAGCAGTTCTTC.